Listed below are T cell receptor beta chains from one sample, sequenced in a study of blood T cell repertoires in COVID-19. Method: immunoSEQ multiplex PCR; TCRdb's copy keeps in-frame clones and lacks some. Of around 260,000 clones in the sample, 70% to 90% were seen once. Sequenced material: peripheral blood. All receptors come from a man in his sixties who had recovered from COVID-19. Each CDR3 is given with its conserved first and last residue. The D gene is left open where the match is weak. Size is omitted from some rows. Given values are once, few, many or a class for expanded clones.

v_gene	abundance	j_gene	d_gene	CDR3aa	CDR3nt
TRBV6-1	NA	TRBJ2-1	TRBD2	CASSEESSGLYNEQFF	TGTGCCAGCAGTGAGGAGTCTAGCGGATTGTACAATGAGCAGTTCTTC
TRBV20-1	NA	TRBJ2-1	NA	CSASRGTPREQFF	TGCAGTGCTAGTAGGGGGACACCCCGCGAGCAGTTCTTC
TRBV9	NA	TRBJ2-1	NA	CASSVGRAPYNEQFF	TGTGCCAGCAGCGTAGGGAGGGCCCCGTACAATGAGCAGTTCTTC
TRBV5-1	NA	TRBJ2-5	TRBD1	CASSLGTGVKETQYF	TGCGCCAGCAGCTTGGGGACAGGGGTCAAAGAGACCCAGTACTTC
TRBV3-1/TRBV3-2	NA	TRBJ1-1	TRBD1	CASRQGGYNTEAFF	TGTGCCAGCAGACAGGGGGGGTATAACACTGAAGCTTTCTTT
TRBV18	NA	TRBJ2-1	TRBD1	CASSPRDRGPNEQFF	TGTGCCAGCTCACCACGGGACAGGGGGCCCAATGAGCAGTTCTTC
TRBV19	NA	TRBJ2-1	TRBD2	CASRGLANNEQFF	TGTGCCAGTCGAGGACTAGCGAACAATGAGCAGTTCTTC
TRBV2	once	TRBJ1-4	NA	CASRKGQQGISEKLFF	TGTGCCAGCAGGAAAGGCCAACAGGGTATAAGTGAAAAACTGTTTTTT
TRBV5-1	NA	TRBJ2-2	NA	CASSPTGYSNTGELFF	TGCGCCAGCAGCCCCACGGGATACTCGAACACCGGGGAGCTGTTTTTT
TRBV6-1	NA	TRBJ2-7	NA	CASSEGRVYEQYF	TGTGCCAGCAGTGAAGGGAGGGTTTACGAGCAGTACTTC
TRBV2	NA	TRBJ2-7	TRBD1	CASSDVGQGDYEQYF	TGTGCCAGCAGCGACGTCGGACAGGGGGATTACGAGCAGTACTTC
TRBV6-4	NA	TRBJ1-2	TRBD1	CASSATGVDGYTF	TGTGCCAGCAGCGCCACAGGGGTTGATGGCTACACCTTC
TRBV27	NA	TRBJ2-1	NA	CASSAAALYNEQFF	TGTGCCAGCAGTGCAGCGGCCTTATACAATGAGCAGTTCTTC
TRBV5-1	NA	TRBJ2-1	NA	CASSLQGSLGNEQFF	TGCGCCAGCAGCTTACAGGGCTCTCTGGGGAATGAGCAGTTCTTC
TRBV21-1	NA	TRBJ2-3	NA	CASSKVAVFVTGEQGDTQYF	TGTGCCAGCAGCAAAGTTGCAGTGTTCGTAACAGGAGAACAGGGAGATACGCAGTATTTT
TRBV7-9	NA	TRBJ1-4	NA	CASSLEGLQGKLFF	TGTGCCAGCAGCTTAGAGGGCCTCCAGGGAAAACTGTTTTTT
TRBV11-2	NA	TRBJ1-2	TRBD1	CASSRTRQGGYGYTF	TGTGCCAGCAGCCGAACGAGACAGGGGGGCTATGGCTACACCTTC
TRBV19	many	TRBJ1-5	TRBD1	CASSDRANQPQHF	TGTGCCAGTAGTGACAGGGCGAATCAGCCCCAGCATTTT
TRBV9	NA	TRBJ2-1	TRBD2	CASSPRTSGSNEQFF	TGTGCCAGCAGCCCGAGGACTAGCGGGAGCAATGAGCAGTTCTTC
TRBV9	NA	TRBJ2-1	TRBD2	CASSVEPLAESYNEQFF	TGTGCCAGCAGCGTAGAACCACTAGCGGAGTCATACAATGAGCAGTTCTTC
TRBV3-1/TRBV3-2	once	TRBJ1-1	NA	CASSQVGVWGHKEAFF	TGTGCCAGCAGCCAAGTCGGTGTCTGGGGCCATAAGGAAGCTTTCTTT
TRBV18	NA	TRBJ2-3	NA	CASSREPGTSTDTQYF	TGTGCCAGCTCACGCGAGCCCGGGACTAGCACAGATACGCAGTATTTT
TRBV15	NA	TRBJ2-2	TRBD2	CATSRLAGATGELFF	TGTGCCACCAGCAGACTAGCGGGGGCCACCGGGGAGCTGTTTTTT
TRBV7-2	once	TRBJ1-2	NA	CASSLPTPGGYTF	TGTGCCAGCAGCCTACCCACCCCAGGAGGCTACACCTTC
TRBV15	NA	TRBJ1-5	TRBD1	CATSAEQGAIQPQHF	TGTGCCACCAGCGCCGAACAGGGGGCAATTCAGCCCCAGCATTTT
TRBV7-3	NA	TRBJ2-7	TRBD1	CASSPRQGYEQYF	TGTGCCAGCAGCCCCCGACAGGGATACGAGCAGTACTTC
TRBV5-5	NA	TRBJ2-5	TRBD2	CASSSRLAGGQETQYF	TGTGCCAGCAGCTCCCGACTAGCGGGAGGGCAGGAGACCCAGTACTTC
TRBV27	NA	TRBJ2-7	NA	CASSLSDSRYEQYF	TGTGCCAGCAGTTTGTCCGACAGCCGCTACGAGCAGTACTTC
TRBV2	NA	TRBJ2-3	TRBD2	CASSVRTSADTQYF	TGTGCCAGCAGTGTTAGGACTAGCGCCGATACGCAGTATTTT
TRBV5-1	NA	TRBJ1-2	NA	CASSNLIQGTDQNYGYTF	TGCGCCAGCAGTAACCTAATACAGGGAACAGATCAGAACTATGGCTACACCTTC
TRBV7-9	once	TRBJ2-3	TRBD2	CASSLLAGVGKDTQYF	TGTGCCAGCAGCTTACTAGCGGGAGTAGGGAAAGATACGCAGTATTTT
TRBV10-2	once	TRBJ1-5	NA	CASSDSTGNQPQHF	TGCGCCAGCAGTGACTCGACGGGGAATCAGCCCCAGCATTTT
TRBV20-1	NA	TRBJ2-3	NA	CSASIADTQYF	TGCAGTGCTAGCATAGCCGATACGCAGTATTTT
TRBV19	NA	TRBJ2-4	TRBD2	CASSRTSGGDIQYF	TGTGCCAGTAGTAGGACTAGCGGGGGTGATATTCAGTACTTC
TRBV18	NA	TRBJ2-7	TRBD2	CASSPRGNRDEQYF	TGTGCCAGCTCACCGCGGGGGAACCGGGACGAGCAGTACTTC
TRBV29-1	NA	TRBJ2-2	NA	CSAKGRNANTGELFF	TGCAGCGCGAAGGGGCGAAACGCGAACACCGGGGAGCTGTTTTTT
TRBV5-4	few	TRBJ2-1	NA	CASSLGGRVNEQFF	TGTGCCAGCAGCTTGGGTGGGCGAGTCAATGAGCAGTTCTTC
TRBV18	NA	TRBJ2-1	TRBD1	CASSQQGNEQFF	TGTGCCAGCTCACAACAGGGGAATGAGCAGTTCTTC
TRBV30	NA	TRBJ1-5	NA	CAWSHGRLSNQPQHF	TGTGCCTGGAGTCACGGTCGCCTGAGCAATCAGCCCCAGCATTTT
TRBV6-5	NA	TRBJ1-6	TRBD1	CASSRQGLDSPLHF	TGTGCCAGCAGCCGACAGGGTCTCGATTCACCCCTCCACTTT
TRBV6-1	NA	TRBJ1-4	NA	CASSDTQATNEKLFF	TGTGCCAGCAGTGACACCCAGGCAACTAATGAAAAACTGTTTTTT
TRBV15	NA	TRBJ2-2	TRBD2	CATSRDLRAGLNTGELFF	TGTGCCACCAGCAGAGACCTGAGAGCGGGACTGAACACCGGGGAGCTGTTTTTT
TRBV4-2	NA	TRBJ2-1	TRBD2	CASSPRPTSTNEQFF	TGTGCCAGCAGCCCCCGACCGACTAGCACGAATGAGCAGTTCTTC
TRBV7-9	once	TRBJ1-1	NA	CASSAHRVGLATEAFF	TGTGCCAGCAGCGCCCACAGGGTAGGCCTGGCCACTGAAGCTTTCTTT
TRBV7-9	NA	TRBJ1-1	NA	CASSLGSSYTEAFF	TGTGCCAGCAGCTTAGGTAGTAGTTACACTGAAGCTTTCTTT
TRBV30	NA	TRBJ1-1	NA	CAWSVGRTYTEAFF	TGTGCCTGGAGTGTGGGCAGGACTTACACTGAAGCTTTCTTT
TRBV21-1	many	TRBJ2-5	NA	CASRDGTVEETQYF	TGTGCCAGCCGGGACGGGACAGTAGAAGAGACCCAGTACTTC
TRBV5-1	few	TRBJ1-6	NA	CASSLRRENSPLHF	TGCGCCAGCAGCTTAAGGCGGGAAAATTCACCCCTCCACTTT
TRBV15	NA	TRBJ2-3	NA	CATSGRQILTDTQYF	TGTGCCACCAGCGGACGACAGATACTCACAGATACGCAGTATTTT
TRBV11-2	NA	TRBJ2-5	TRBD2	CASSRTSGGVETQYF	TGTGCCAGCAGTAGGACTAGCGGGGGGGTGGAGACCCAGTACTTC
TRBV10-1	NA	TRBJ2-2	NA	CASSDGARTGELFF	TGCGCCAGCAGTGATGGGGCCCGCACCGGGGAGCTGTTTTTT
TRBV19	NA	TRBJ2-3	TRBD2	CASSIGHGGATQYF	TGTGCCAGTAGTATAGGGCACGGGGGGGCTACGCAGTATTTT
TRBV11-1	NA	TRBJ1-1	NA	CASSPGLTGTTEAFF	TGTGCCAGCAGCCCTGGGCTAACAGGAACCACTGAAGCTTTCTTT
TRBV5-4	NA	TRBJ2-5	TRBD1	CASSNPGGEGKTQYF	TGTGCCAGCAGCAACCCAGGGGGAGAGGGAAAGACCCAGTACTTC
TRBV5-1	few	TRBJ1-1	NA	CASSTGYTEAFF	TGCGCCAGCAGTACCGGTTACACTGAAGCTTTCTTT
TRBV6-4	NA	TRBJ1-6	NA	CASSQTLQSPLHF	TGTGCCAGCAGCCAGACCCTACAGTCACCCCTCCACTTT
TRBV6-1	NA	TRBJ2-5	NA	CASSESLARVTQYF	TGTGCCAGCAGTGAATCGCTAGCTCGGGTGACCCAGTACTTC